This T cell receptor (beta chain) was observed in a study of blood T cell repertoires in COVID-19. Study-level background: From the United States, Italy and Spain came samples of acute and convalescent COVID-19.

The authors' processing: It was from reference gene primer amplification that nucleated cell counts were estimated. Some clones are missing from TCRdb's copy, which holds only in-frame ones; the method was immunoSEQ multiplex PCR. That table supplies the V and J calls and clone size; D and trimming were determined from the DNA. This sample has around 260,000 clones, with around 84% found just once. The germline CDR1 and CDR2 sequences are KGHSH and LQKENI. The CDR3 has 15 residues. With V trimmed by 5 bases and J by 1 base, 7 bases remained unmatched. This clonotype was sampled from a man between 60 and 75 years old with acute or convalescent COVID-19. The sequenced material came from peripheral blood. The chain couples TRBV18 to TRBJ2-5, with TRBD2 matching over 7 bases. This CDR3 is CASSEKSSGQETQYF. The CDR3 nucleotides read TGTGCCAGCTCAGAGAAGTCTAGCGGCCAAGAGACCCAGTACTTC.